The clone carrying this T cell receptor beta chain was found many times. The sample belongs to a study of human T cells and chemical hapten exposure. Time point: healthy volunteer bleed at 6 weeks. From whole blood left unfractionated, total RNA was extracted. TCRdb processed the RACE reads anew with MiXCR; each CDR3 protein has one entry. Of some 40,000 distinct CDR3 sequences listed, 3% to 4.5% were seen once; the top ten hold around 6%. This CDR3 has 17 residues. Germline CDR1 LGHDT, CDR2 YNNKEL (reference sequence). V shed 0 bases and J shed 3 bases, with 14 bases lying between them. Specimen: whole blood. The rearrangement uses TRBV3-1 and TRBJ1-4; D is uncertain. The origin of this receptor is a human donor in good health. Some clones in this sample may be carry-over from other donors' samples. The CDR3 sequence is CASSQDPRRQANEKLFF. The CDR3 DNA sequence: TGTGCCAGCAGCCAAGATCCACGCAGGCAGGCTAATGAAAAACTGTTTTTT.